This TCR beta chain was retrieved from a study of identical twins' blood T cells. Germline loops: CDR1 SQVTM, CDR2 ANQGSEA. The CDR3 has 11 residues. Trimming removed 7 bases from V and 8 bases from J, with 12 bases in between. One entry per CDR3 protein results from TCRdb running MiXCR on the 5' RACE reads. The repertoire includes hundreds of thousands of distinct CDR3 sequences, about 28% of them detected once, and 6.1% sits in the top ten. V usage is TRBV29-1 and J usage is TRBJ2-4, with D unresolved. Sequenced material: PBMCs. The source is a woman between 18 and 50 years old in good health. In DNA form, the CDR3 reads TGCAGCGCTGGGCCCAGAGACATTCAGTACTTC. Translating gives CSAGPRDIQYF.